This T cell receptor (beta chain) is from a study of graft-versus-host responses after intestinal transplantation. Produced via immunoSEQ multiplex PCR; TCRdb's table is partial and in-frame only. The sample comprises 12,000 or so clones, approximately 93% of which are singletons, and 3% to 4% rests with the top ten. Time point: postoperative day 105 after intestinal transplantation (dayNNNN = postoperative day). Trimming took 6 bases from V and 8 from J; bases not matched to a gene: 10. Germline CDR1 is LGHNT and CDR2 is FRNRAP. This CDR3 has 13 residues. Sequenced material: PBMCs, taken 105 days after intestinal transplantation. The chain joins TRBV12-5 to TRBJ2-7; 7 bases align to TRBD1. This receptor was obtained from a human patient who received an intestinal transplant, so some T cells may come from the graft donor. The CDR3 DNA sequence: TGTGCTAGTGGAATTGACAGGGTGTCACAGCAGTACTTC. Amino acids: CASGIDRVSQQYF.